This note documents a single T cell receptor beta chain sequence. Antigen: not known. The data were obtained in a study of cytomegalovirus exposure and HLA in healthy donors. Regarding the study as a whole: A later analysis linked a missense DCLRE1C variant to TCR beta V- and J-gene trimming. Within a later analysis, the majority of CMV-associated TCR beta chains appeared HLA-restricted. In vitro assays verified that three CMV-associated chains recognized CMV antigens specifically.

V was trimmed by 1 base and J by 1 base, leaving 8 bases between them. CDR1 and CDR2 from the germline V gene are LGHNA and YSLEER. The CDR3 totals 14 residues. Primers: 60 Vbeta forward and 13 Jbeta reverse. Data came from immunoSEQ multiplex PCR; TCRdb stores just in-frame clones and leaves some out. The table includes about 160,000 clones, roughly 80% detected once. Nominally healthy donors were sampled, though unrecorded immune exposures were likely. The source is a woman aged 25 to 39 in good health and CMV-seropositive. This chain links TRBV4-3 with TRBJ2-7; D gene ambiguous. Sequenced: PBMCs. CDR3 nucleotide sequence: TGCGCCAGCAGCCAAGGAGTTGTTTCCTACGAGCAGTACTTC. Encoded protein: CASSQGVVSYEQYF.